One and the same sample provided the 11 T cell receptor beta chains below, sequenced in a study of blood T cells in healthy people across ages. Alongside a J-beta primer mix, a sample-barcoded 5' primer served in a second PCR lasting about 6 to 12 cycles. TCRdb called the 5' RACE reads again in MiXCR, with one record for every CDR3 protein. Of approximately 760,000 distinct CDR3 sequences detected, 25% appear once; the ten largest clones hold roughly a tenth. This sample was also put to use in a study of T cells of mothers and their children.

The specimen sequenced was blood. The receptor set was obtained from a boy aged 5-17 years in good health.

The chain carries TRBV11-3 and TRBJ2-5; D might be TRBD1 (6 bases). Deletions cut 2 bases from V and 4 bases from J, with 20 bases between. Germline values: CDR1 SGHNT, CDR2 YENEEA. The length of the CDR3 is 17 residues. The CDR3 here is CASSLNRESLSIETQYF. The CDR3 region has the DNA TGTGCCAGCAGCTTAAACAGGGAAAGTCTCTCAATAGAGACCCAGTACTTC.

The chain combines TRBV6-5 with TRBJ1-1, with D perhaps TRBD1 (5 bases). Germline V gives CDR1 MNHEY, CDR2 SVGAGI. The ends were cut back, 6 bases at V and 2 bases at J, with 13 bases in the middle. There are 14 residues in the CDR3. The CDR3 coding sequence is TGTGCCAGCAGGCCGACAGAGCATAACACTGAAGCTTTCTTT. Translated, it gives CASRPTEHNTEAFF.

The sample holds a few counts of this clonotype. This chain connects TRBV19 to TRBJ2-1; 8 nucleotides line up with TRBD2. J lost 8 bases, V lost 9 bases, and 15 bases had no gene match. CDR1 is LNHDA and CDR2 is SQIVND in the germline V gene (reference sequence). The CDR3 sequence is 15 residues long. For the CDR3, the DNA is TGTGCCAGGGGCGGACCCGGGACTAGAGTTGATGAGCAGTTCTTC. Amino acids: CARGGPGTRVDEQFF.

This clonotype was detected only a few times. The chain joins TRBV3-1 to TRBJ2-5, with D possibly being TRBD2 (5 bases). CDR1 LGHDT and CDR2 YNNKEL come from the germline V gene (reference sequence). V shed 1 base and J shed 3 bases, with 18 bases lying between them. CDR3 length: 17 residues. The DNA of the CDR3 is TGTGCCAGCAGCCAAGCGGAGGAAAACAGACCCGAAGAGACCCAGTACTTC. This gives the protein CASSQAEENRPEETQYF.

The gene calls are TRBV6-5 and TRBJ2-7, with 7 bases matching TRBD2. Per the germline V gene, CDR1 is MNHEY and CDR2 is SVGAGI. The CDR3 consists of 18 residues. Trimming at V came to 0 bases and at J to 5 bases, leaving 16 bases not matched to a gene. The CDR3 bases are TGTGCCAGCAGTTACTCTGCCCCCGGGACTACCCAATCGCACGAGCAGTACTTC. It encodes CASSYSAPGTTQSHEQYF.

This clonotype showed up just a few times. The chain joins TRBV11-2 to TRBJ2-5, with D unresolved. In germline, CDR1 is SGHAT, CDR2 FQNNGV. The CDR3 runs to 12 residues. Trimming left V 6 bases short and J 5 bases short, with 10 bases between. The DNA of the CDR3 is TGTGCCAGCAGGTTCTGGGGTGAGACCCAGTACTTC. Amino acid sequence: CASRFWGETQYF.

This chain links TRBV29-1 with TRBJ2-5; D unclear. The last part of the DNA fits TRBJ2-1 better; the J call may be wrong. Germline CDR1 and CDR2: SQVTM and ANQGSEA. This CDR3 has 13 residues. The DNA of the CDR3 is TGCAGCGTTGAATTAAACAGTGGGTATGAGCAGTTCTTC. Translating gives CSVELNSGYEQFF.

Of note for this clonotype: The germline gene is not matched at one end of the junction; a read error may be the cause. V is TRBV28 and J is TRBJ2-4; perhaps D is TRBD1 or TRBD2 (5 bases each). This CDR3 is built from 17 residues. The V gene's germline CDR1 is MDHEN and CDR2 SYDVKM. The CDR3 here is CASSLDKSWGRENVQYF. CDR3 bases: TGTGCCAGCAGTTTGGACAAAAGTTGGGGACGAGAAAACGTTCAGTACTTC.

This clonotype was detected only a few times. The chain is built from TRBV9 and TRBJ2-1; D is possibly TRBD2 (6 bases). The CDR3 loop spans 15 amino acids. CDR1 and CDR2 from the germline V gene are SGDLS and YYNGEE. Trimming took 4 bases from V and 6 from J, leaving 17 bases between them. CDR3: CASSPNPGTSNEQFF. The CDR3 DNA reads TGTGCCAGCAGCCCCAACCCCGGGACTTCCAATGAGCAGTTCTTC.

A few counts support this clonotype. The chain recombines TRBV11-2 with TRBJ2-1; no clear D gene. Near its end, the DNA agrees better with TRBJ2-5, so the J call may be wrong. CDR3 size: 19 residues. Germline CDR1 SGHAT, CDR2 FQNNGV. In DNA form, the CDR3 reads TGTGCCAGCAGCTCGCTAAACCCCTTACATATGGGATATACGGAGACCCAGTACTTC. Its protein is CASSSLNPLHMGYTETQYF.

This clonotype appeared a few times. The V and J genes are TRBV6-6 and TRBJ2-5; 8 nucleotides line up with TRBD2. The DNA end is more similar to TRBJ2-7, so the J call may be wrong. CDR3 length equals 16 residues. Germline CDR1 MNHNY, CDR2 SVGAGI (reference sequence). The CDR3 loop reads CASSTPLAGNAYEQYF. The CDR3 DNA reads as TGTGCCAGCAGTACTCCGCTAGCGGGCAATGCCTACGAGCAGTACTTC.